The entry that follows covers one T cell receptor (beta chain) sequence. The data are from a study of regulatory T cells in long-lasting Graves disease. CDR3 regions were amplified by Arm-PCR using iRepertoire HTBI primers to build TCR beta libraries. TCRdb recomputed calls from the multiplex PCR reads with MiXCR, one row per CDR3 protein. This sample has roughly 350,000 distinct CDR3 sequences, with about a sixth found just once. Time point indicated: newly diagnosed GD, antithyroid drugs for less than 3 months. The TCR library used RNA extracted from PBMCs. The V gene lost 10 bases and the J gene lost 1 base, with 17 bases spanning the gap. Germline assignment: CDR1 MNHNS and CDR2 SASEGT. This CDR3 is 14 amino acids long. These data were also filed under a second study, of T cells in Graves' hyperthyroidism and ophthalmopathy.

The rearrangement uses TRBV6-1 and TRBJ2-7, with D perhaps TRBD2 (7 bases). The sample was peripheral blood mononuclear cells (PBMCs), taken at new diagnosis, from a patient treated with antithyroid drugs. The source of this sequence is a woman under 30 with Graves disease. The CDR3 here is CATVRAGQSYEQYF. In DNA form, the CDR3 reads TGTGCCACCGTCCGAGCGGGACAATCCTACGAGCAGTACTTC.